This T cell receptor beta chain was identified during a study of beta chain features in type 1 diabetes. Whole-study context: Patients did not differ from healthy donors in age, gender or cell yield.

General study results and limits: The cDNA sequencing approach could over-represent high-TCR-expressing cells. Patients with Type 1 diabetes showed moderately but significantly shorter TCRB CDR3s in all four CD4+ subsets.

The CDR3 is made up of 12 amino acids. CDR1 and CDR2 from the germline V gene are KGHSH and LQKENI. Trimming pared 3 bases from V and 1 base from J, leaving 3 bases between. Investigators reverse transcribed all isolated RNA, so they sequenced expressed TCRB transcripts. TCRdb's table, derived via immunoSEQ multiplex PCR, lists solely in-frame clones and lacks some. The table has about 27,000 clones, roughly 50% seen once. On this clone itself: Antigen: not known.

J is TRBJ2-5 and V is TRBV18; D call uncertain. What was sequenced was Tregs from blood. The TCR originated in a woman younger than 35 with type 1 diabetes. This CDR3 reads CASSPSQETQYF. CDR3 coding DNA: TGTGCCAGCTCACCCTCCCAAGAGACCCAGTACTTC.